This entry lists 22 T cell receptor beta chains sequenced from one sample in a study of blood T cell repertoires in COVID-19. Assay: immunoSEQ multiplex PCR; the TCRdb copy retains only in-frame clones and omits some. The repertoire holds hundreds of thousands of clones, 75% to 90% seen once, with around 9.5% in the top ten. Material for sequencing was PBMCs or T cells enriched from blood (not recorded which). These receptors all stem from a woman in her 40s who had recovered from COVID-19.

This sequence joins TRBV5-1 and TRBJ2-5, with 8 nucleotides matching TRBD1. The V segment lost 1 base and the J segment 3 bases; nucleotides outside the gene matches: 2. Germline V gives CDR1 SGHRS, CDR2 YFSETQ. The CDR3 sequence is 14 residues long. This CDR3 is CASSLQTGEETQYF. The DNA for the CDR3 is TGCGCCAGCAGCTTGCAGACAGGGGAAGAGACCCAGTACTTC.

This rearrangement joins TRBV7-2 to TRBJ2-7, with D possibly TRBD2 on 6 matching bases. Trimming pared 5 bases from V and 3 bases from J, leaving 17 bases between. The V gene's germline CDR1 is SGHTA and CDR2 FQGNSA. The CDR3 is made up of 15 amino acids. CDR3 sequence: CASSLLPGVDYEQYF. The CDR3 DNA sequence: TGTGCCAGCAGCCTTCTTCCGGGGGTTGACTACGAGCAGTACTTC.

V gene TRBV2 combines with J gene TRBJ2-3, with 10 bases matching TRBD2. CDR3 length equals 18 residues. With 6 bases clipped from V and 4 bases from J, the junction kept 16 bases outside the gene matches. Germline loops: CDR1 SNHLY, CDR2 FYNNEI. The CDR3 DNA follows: TGTGCCAGCAGGGGGCCAGCGGGAGGGCCCTCAGGGGCAGATACGCAGTATTTT. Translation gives CASRGPAGGPSGADTQYF.

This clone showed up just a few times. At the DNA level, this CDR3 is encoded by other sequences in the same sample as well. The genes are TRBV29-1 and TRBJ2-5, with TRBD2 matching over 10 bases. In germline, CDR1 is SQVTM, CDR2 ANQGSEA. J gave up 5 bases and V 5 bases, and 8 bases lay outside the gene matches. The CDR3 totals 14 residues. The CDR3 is CSVPLLAGVETQYF. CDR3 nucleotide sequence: TGCAGCGTTCCGCTGCTAGCGGGAGTTGAGACCCAGTACTTC.

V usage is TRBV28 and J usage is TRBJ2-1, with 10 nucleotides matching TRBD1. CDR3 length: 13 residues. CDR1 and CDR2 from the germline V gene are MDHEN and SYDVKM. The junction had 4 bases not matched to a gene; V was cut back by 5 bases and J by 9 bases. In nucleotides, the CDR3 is TGTGCCAGCAGTACCGGGACAGGGGTTGAGCAGTTCTTC. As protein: CASSTGTGVEQFF.

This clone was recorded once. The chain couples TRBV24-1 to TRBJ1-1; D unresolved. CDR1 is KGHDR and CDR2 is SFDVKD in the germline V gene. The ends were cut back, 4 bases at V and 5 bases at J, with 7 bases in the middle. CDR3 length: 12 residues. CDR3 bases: TGTGCCACCAGTGACCCGGAGACTGAAGCTTTCTTT. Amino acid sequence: CATSDPETEAFF.

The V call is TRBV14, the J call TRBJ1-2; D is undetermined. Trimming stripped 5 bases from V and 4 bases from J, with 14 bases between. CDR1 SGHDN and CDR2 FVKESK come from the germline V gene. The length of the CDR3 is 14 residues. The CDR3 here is CASSISRGIYGYTF. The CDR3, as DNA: TGTGCCAGCAGCATCTCCCGGGGAATCTATGGCTACACCTTC.

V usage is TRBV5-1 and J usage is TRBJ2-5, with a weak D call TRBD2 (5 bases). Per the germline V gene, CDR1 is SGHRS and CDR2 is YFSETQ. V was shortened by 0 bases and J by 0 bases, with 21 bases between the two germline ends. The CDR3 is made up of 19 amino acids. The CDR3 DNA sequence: TGCGCCAGCAGCTTGGGACTTACGATGGACTTTACGTACCAAGAGACCCAGTACTTC. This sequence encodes CASSLGLTMDFTYQETQYF.

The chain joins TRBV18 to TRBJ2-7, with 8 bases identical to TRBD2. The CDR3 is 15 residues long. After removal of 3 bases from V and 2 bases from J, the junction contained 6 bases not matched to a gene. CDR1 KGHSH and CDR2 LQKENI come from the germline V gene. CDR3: CASSPSGRPTYEQYF. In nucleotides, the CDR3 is TGTGCCAGCTCACCGAGCGGGAGACCAACCTACGAGCAGTACTTC.

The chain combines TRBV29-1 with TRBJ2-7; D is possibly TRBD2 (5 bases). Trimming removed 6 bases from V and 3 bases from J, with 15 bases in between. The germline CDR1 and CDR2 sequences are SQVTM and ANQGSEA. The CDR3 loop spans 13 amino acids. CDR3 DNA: TGCAGCGTCCAAGTCCCGGGAATCTACGAGCAGTACTTC. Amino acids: CSVQVPGIYEQYF.

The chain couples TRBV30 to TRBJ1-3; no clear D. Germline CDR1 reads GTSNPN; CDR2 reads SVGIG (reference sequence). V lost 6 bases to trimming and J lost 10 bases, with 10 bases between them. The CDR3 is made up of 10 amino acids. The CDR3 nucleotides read TGTGCCTGCCATGTGGAGACCATATATTTT. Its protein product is CACHVETIYF.

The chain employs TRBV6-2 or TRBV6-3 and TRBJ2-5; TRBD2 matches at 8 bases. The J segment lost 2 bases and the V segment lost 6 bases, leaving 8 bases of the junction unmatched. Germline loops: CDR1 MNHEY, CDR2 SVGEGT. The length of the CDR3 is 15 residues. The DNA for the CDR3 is TGTGCCAGCAGCGCGGGAGGAGTACTACAAGAGACCCAGTACTTC. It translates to CASSAGGVLQETQYF.

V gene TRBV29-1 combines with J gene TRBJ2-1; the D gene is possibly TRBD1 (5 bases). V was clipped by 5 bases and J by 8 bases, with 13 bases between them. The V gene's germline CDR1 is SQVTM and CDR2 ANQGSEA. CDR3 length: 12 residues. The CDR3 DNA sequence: TGCAGCGTTAATAGGGGTAGTGATGAGCAGTTCTTC. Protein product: CSVNRGSDEQFF.

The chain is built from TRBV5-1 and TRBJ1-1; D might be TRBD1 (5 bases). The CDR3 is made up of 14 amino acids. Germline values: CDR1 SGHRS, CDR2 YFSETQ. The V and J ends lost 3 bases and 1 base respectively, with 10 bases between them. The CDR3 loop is CASSWGTENTEAFF. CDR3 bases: TGCGCCAGCAGCTGGGGGACTGAGAACACTGAAGCTTTCTTT.

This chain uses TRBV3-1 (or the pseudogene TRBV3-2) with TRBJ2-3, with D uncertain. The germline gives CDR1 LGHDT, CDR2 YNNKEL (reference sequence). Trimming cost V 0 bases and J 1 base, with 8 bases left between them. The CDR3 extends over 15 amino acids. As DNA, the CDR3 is TGTGCCAGCAGCCAAGATGTAAGAGGCACAGATACGCAGTATTTT. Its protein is CASSQDVRGTDTQYF.

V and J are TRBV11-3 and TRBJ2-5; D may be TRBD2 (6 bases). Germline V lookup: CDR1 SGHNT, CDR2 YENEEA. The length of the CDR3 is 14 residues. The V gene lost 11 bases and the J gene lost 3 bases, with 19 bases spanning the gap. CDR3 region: CASKRLAREETQYF. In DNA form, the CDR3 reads TGTGCCTCCAAACGTCTAGCGAGGGAAGAGACCCAGTACTTC.

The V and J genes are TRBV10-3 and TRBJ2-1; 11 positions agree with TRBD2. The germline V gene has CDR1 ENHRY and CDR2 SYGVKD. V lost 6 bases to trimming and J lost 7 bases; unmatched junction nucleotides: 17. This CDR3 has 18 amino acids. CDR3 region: CAIRRTGGSIAGGNEQFF. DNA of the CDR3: TGTGCCATCAGGAGGACAGGAGGGTCAATAGCGGGAGGGAATGAGCAGTTCTTC.

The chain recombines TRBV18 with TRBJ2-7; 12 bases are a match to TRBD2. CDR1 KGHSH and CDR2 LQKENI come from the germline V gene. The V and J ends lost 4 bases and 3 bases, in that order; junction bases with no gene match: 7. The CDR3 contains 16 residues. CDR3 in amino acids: CASSQGLAGLGYEQYF. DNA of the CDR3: TGTGCCAGCTCACAGGGACTAGCGGGTTTAGGCTACGAGCAGTACTTC.

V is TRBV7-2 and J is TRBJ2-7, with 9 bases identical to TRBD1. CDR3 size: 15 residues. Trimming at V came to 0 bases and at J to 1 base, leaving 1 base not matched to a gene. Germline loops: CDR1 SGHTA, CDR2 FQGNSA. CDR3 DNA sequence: TGTGCCAGCAGCTTAGCGGACAGGGGATCCTACGAGCAGTACTTC. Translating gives CASSLADRGSYEQYF.

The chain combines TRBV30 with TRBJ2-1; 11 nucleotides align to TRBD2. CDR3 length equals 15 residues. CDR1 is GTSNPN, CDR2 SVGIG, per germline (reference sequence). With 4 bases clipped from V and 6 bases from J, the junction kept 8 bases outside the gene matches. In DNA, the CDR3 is TGTGCCTGGATGCCTGGGACTAGCGGTCTCAATGAGCAGTTCTTC. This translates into CAWMPGTSGLNEQFF.

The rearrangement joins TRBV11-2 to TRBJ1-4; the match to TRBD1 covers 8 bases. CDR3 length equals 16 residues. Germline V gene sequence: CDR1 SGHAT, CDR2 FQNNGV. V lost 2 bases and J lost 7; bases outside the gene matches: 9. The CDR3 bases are TGTGCCAGCAGCTTAAGAGGAGGACAGGGTGGTGAAAAACTGTTTTTT. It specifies CASSLRGGQGGEKLFF.

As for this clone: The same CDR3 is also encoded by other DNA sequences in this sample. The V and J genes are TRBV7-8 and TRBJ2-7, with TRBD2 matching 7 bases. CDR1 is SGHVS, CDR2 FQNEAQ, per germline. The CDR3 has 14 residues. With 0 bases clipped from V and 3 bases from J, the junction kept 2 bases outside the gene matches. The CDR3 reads CASSLAGGSYEQYF. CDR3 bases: TGTGCCAGCAGCTTAGCGGGCGGGAGCTACGAGCAGTACTTC.